The 25 T cell receptor beta chains below were found in one sample sequenced in a study of blood T cell repertoires in COVID-19. Here immunoSEQ multiplex PCR was the method, and the copy in TCRdb shows in-frame clones only, minus some. The sample yields under 250,000 clones, around 84% seen once. What was sequenced was PBMCs or T cells enriched from blood (not recorded which). The receptors shown here come from a man aged 35-49 years who had recovered from COVID-19.

This clone was counted a few times. The genes are TRBV6-2 or TRBV6-3 and TRBJ1-2; unclear D gene. V shed 4 bases and J shed 2 bases, with 5 bases lying between them. Germline assignment: CDR1 MNHEY and CDR2 SVGEGT. This CDR3 has 12 residues. The DNA for the CDR3 is TGTGCCAGCAGTTCCGGGAACTATGGCTACACCTTC. It specifies CASSSGNYGYTF.

V is TRBV5-1 and J is TRBJ1-2, with TRBD1 matching over 7 bases. J was trimmed by 4 bases and V by 2 bases; bases with no gene match: 5. This CDR3 spans 14 amino acids. Germline CDR1 reads SGHRS; CDR2 reads YFSETQ. This CDR3 reads CASSLTGEGYGYTF. The CDR3 nucleotides read TGCGCCAGCAGCTTAACAGGGGAAGGCTATGGCTACACCTTC.

The chain joins TRBV15 to TRBJ2-3; D is unresolved. Germline CDR1 reads LNHNV; CDR2 reads YYDKDF (reference sequence). The CDR3 is 14 residues long. The V and J ends lost 1 base and 4 bases respectively, with 9 bases between them. In nucleotides, the CDR3 is TGTGCCACCAGCAGAGGTGTAGCTCCAGATACGCAGTATTTT. Residues: CATSRGVAPDTQYF. Based on the CDR3 plus reference TRBV15 and TRBJ2-3, the full variable domain is DAMVIQNPRYQVTQFGKPVTLSCSQTLNHNVMYWYQQKSSQAPKLLFHYYDKDFNNEADTPDNFQSRRPNTSFCFLDIRSPGLGDTAMYLCATSRGVAPDTQYFGPGTRLTVL.

CDR3 bases: TGTGCCAGCAGGGGATACGGGGGATCCTACGAGCAGTACTTC. Its protein is CASRGYGGSYEQYF. V gene TRBV28 combines with J gene TRBJ2-7, with a weak D call TRBD2 (6 bases). The CDR3 runs 14 residues. Trimming cost V 6 bases and J 1 base, with 13 bases left between them. Germline CDR1 reads MDHEN; CDR2 reads SYDVKM.

This clone occurred once. This chain links TRBV15 with TRBJ1-2; no firm D call. Germline V gene data show CDR1 as LNHNV and CDR2 as YYDKDF (reference sequence). Trimming removed 5 bases from V and 2 bases from J, with 12 bases in between. The length of the CDR3 is 14 residues. CDR3 residues: CATSPGSGNYGYTF. The DNA of the CDR3 is TGTGCCACCAGCCCGGGTTCCGGGAACTATGGCTACACCTTC.

The V and J genes are TRBV28 and TRBJ1-1, with D possibly matching TRBD1 (5 bases). The germline V gene encodes CDR1 MDHEN and CDR2 SYDVKM. The V and J ends lost 5 bases and 0 bases respectively, with 19 bases between them. The CDR3 sequence is 17 residues long. The CDR3 DNA reads TGTGCCAGCAGTCCTCCCCTTGGGGCAGGGCTGAACACTGAAGCTTTCTTT. Protein: CASSPPLGAGLNTEAFF.

The gene calls are TRBV2 and TRBJ1-3; TRBD1 agrees at 7 bases. The CDR3 contains 16 residues. CDR1 and CDR2 (germline): SNHLY, FYNNEI. J was trimmed by 1 base and V by 2 bases; bases with no gene match: 5. The CDR3 protein is CASSENRGGSGNTIYF. CDR3 bases: TGTGCCAGCAGTGAAAACAGGGGCGGATCTGGAAACACCATATATTTT.

V gene TRBV5-1 combines with J gene TRBJ2-1; TRBD1 matches 8 bases. This CDR3 spans 16 amino acids. Germline CDR1 reads SGHRS; CDR2 reads YFSETQ. V was pared by 4 bases and J by 3 bases, with 9 bases of the junction left unmatched. The CDR3 DNA reads TGCGCCAGCAGCGGCCGACAGGGGACGATCTACAATGAGCAGTTCTTC. It codes for CASSGRQGTIYNEQFF.

V gene TRBV5-1 combines with J gene TRBJ1-3; maybe TRBD1 (5 bases). The V end was cut by 0 bases, the J end by 4 bases, with 11 bases between. Germline assignment: CDR1 SGHRS and CDR2 YFSETQ. This CDR3 is 15 amino acids long. The CDR3 loop is CASSLVSGNGNTIYF. The DNA of the CDR3 is TGCGCCAGCAGCTTGGTCTCAGGGAACGGAAACACCATATATTTT.

In this sample, this clone turned up once. V usage is TRBV4-3 and J usage is TRBJ1-1, with D tentatively TRBD1 (5 bases). The CDR3 is 16 residues long. Germline CDR1 is LGHNA and CDR2 is YSLEER. The germline V and J ends were trimmed by 0 bases and 5 bases, with 16 bases remaining between them. CDR3 nucleotide sequence: TGCGCCAGCAGCCAAGATGGGGCAGGTAGTCGGACTGAAGCTTTCTTT. Protein product: CASSQDGAGSRTEAFF.

The chain is built from TRBV5-4 and TRBJ2-7; no reliable D call. CDR3 length: 12 residues. The V end lost 0 bases, the J end lost 6 bases, and 7 bases lay between the germline ends. CDR1 SGHNT and CDR2 YYREEE come from the germline V gene (reference sequence). Here the CDR3 DNA reads TGTGCCAGCAGCTTGGGGAGTCTCGAGCAGTACTTC. Its translation: CASSLGSLEQYF.

This rearrangement joins TRBV21-1 to TRBJ2-3; the D call TRBD2 from the table was never checked on the DNA. TRBV21-1 corresponds to a pseudogene. This CDR3 comprises 15 residues. CDR3 sequence (DNA): TGTGCCAGCAGCAAAGTCGGGAAGAGCACAGATACGCAGTATTTT. Amino acid sequence: CASSKVGKSTDTQYF.

The sample holds many counts of this clone. This sequence joins TRBV28 and TRBJ1-2; 7 bases line up with TRBD1. J gave up 8 bases and V 1 base, and 7 bases lay outside the gene matches. Looked up from germline, CDR1 is MDHEN and CDR2 is SYDVKM. The CDR3 covers 14 residues. The CDR3 loop reads CASSLLGRGVGYTF. DNA for the CDR3: TGTGCCAGCAGTTTATTAGGCAGGGGGGTAGGCTACACCTTC.

V gene TRBV6-2 or TRBV6-3 combines with J gene TRBJ1-2; no reliable D call. Trimming shortened V by 5 bases and J by 2 bases, and 3 bases separated the two germline ends. The CDR3 is 11 amino acids. Germline V lookup: CDR1 MNHEY, CDR2 SVGEGT. CDR3 bases: TGTGCCAGCAGTCGGAACTATGGCTACACCTTC. Translation: CASSRNYGYTF.

V and J are TRBV30 and TRBJ1-1; 7 positions match TRBD1. The J segment lost 3 bases and the V segment lost 3 bases, leaving 1 base of the junction unmatched. The CDR3 is made up of 12 amino acids. Germline loops: CDR1 GTSNPN, CDR2 SVGIG (reference sequence). Here the CDR3 DNA reads TGTGCCTGGAGCACAGGGGACACTGAAGCTTTCTTT. Translation gives CAWSTGDTEAFF.

V and J are TRBV5-1 and TRBJ2-3, with TRBD1 matching 10 bases. CDR3 length equals 15 residues. J gave up 4 bases and V 6 bases, and 8 bases lay outside the gene matches. Germline values: CDR1 SGHRS, CDR2 YFSETQ. Here the CDR3 reads CASTLEGTGADTQYF. CDR3 bases: TGCGCCAGCACCCTCGAAGGGACAGGGGCAGATACGCAGTATTTT.

The chain links TRBV6-4 to TRBJ1-2; TRBD1 is a possible D gene (5 bases). V lost 0 bases, J lost 7 bases, and 9 bases lay in between. Germline-derived CDR1 and CDR2 are MRHNA and SNTAGT. The CDR3 loop spans 13 amino acids. The CDR3 nucleotides read TGTGCCAGCAGTGACTCCCGGACATCTGGCTACACCTTC. Amino acid sequence: CASSDSRTSGYTF.

The chain is built from TRBV6-6 and TRBJ2-7; 7 bases are shared with TRBD1. In germline, CDR1 is MNHNY, CDR2 SVGAGI (reference sequence). The CDR3 length is 16 residues. The junction had 10 bases not matched to a gene; V was cut back by 4 bases and J by 1 base. The CDR3 region has the DNA TGTGCCAGCAGTTCCACGACAGGGAGAAGTTCCTACGAGCAGTACTTC. Its protein is CASSSTTGRSSYEQYF.

V usage is TRBV28 and J usage is TRBJ2-7, with D possibly being TRBD1 (6 bases). The CDR3 length is 12 residues. Trimming left V 8 bases short and J 8 bases short, with 16 bases between. Germline lookup yields CDR1 MDHEN and CDR2 SYDVKM. The DNA for the CDR3 is TGTGCCAGCGCAGGGGCCTCTCGCAAGCAGTACTTC. Amino acid sequence: CASAGASRKQYF.

The chain has TRBV18 and TRBJ2-5; D gene unclear. Germline V gives CDR1 KGHSH, CDR2 LQKENI. Trimming shortened V by 3 bases and J by 2 bases, and 7 bases separated the two germline ends. The CDR3 is 13 residues long. The CDR3 here is CASSPESQETQYF. In DNA form, the CDR3 reads TGTGCCAGCTCACCCGAGTCTCAAGAGACCCAGTACTTC. Full variable domain (missing parts from reference TRBV18 and TRBJ2-5): NAGVMQNPRHLVRRRGQEARLRCSPMKGHSHVYWYRQLPEEGLKFMVYLQKENIIDESGMPKERFSAEFPKEGPSILRIQQVVRGDSAAYFCASSPESQETQYFGPGTRLLVL.

The V gene is TRBV6-5, the J gene TRBJ2-5; 7 bases fit TRBD1. The junction had 8 bases not matched to a gene; V was cut back by 2 bases and J by 5 bases. Germline V gene sequence: CDR1 MNHEY, CDR2 SVGAGI. The CDR3 is made up of 15 amino acids. CDR3 sequence reads: CASSYGQGVGETQYF. The CDR3 region has the DNA TGTGCCAGCAGTTACGGGCAGGGGGTAGGGGAGACCCAGTACTTC.

This chain links TRBV7-6 with TRBJ1-2; 10 nucleotides align to TRBD1. Germline CDR1 reads SGHVS; CDR2 reads FNYEAQ. The CDR3 has 15 residues. Losses at the gene ends were 5 bases for V and 4 bases for J; bases not matched to a gene: 7. DNA for the CDR3: TGTGCCAGCAGCCCTCGACAGGGGGCCAGCTATGGCTACACCTTC. Translated, it gives CASSPRQGASYGYTF. The complete variable domain, with remaining parts taken from reference TRBV7-6 and TRBJ1-2, reads GAGVSQSPRYKVTKRGQDVALRCDPISGHVSLYWYRQALGQGPEFLTYFNYEAQQDKSGLPNDRFSAERPEGSISTLTIQRTEQRDSAMYRCASSPRQGASYGYTFGSGTRLTVV.

The V and J genes are TRBV9 and TRBJ2-3; 7 nucleotides line up with TRBD2. With V trimmed by 3 bases and J by 4 bases, 8 bases remained unmatched. The CDR3 is 15 amino acids. Per the germline V gene, CDR1 is SGDLS and CDR2 is YYNGEE. The CDR3 reads CASSGKVGGSDTQYF. The CDR3 nucleotides are TGTGCCAGCAGCGGTAAAGTGGGGGGGTCAGATACGCAGTATTTT.

The V gene is TRBV7-9, the J gene TRBJ1-2; a weak D match, TRBD1 (5 bases). The CDR3 is made up of 13 amino acids. Germline values: CDR1 SEHNR, CDR2 FQNEAQ (reference sequence). With 6 bases removed from V and 6 bases from J, the gap between germline ends came to 14 bases. CDR3 region: CASSRDYLDGYTF. The CDR3 nucleotides read TGTGCCAGCAGTAGGGACTACCTAGATGGCTACACCTTC.

The rearrangement joins TRBV6-5 to TRBJ1-1; D might be TRBD1 (6 bases). V dropped 6 bases and J dropped 6 bases, with 14 bases sitting between them. This CDR3 comprises 13 residues. CDR1 MNHEY and CDR2 SVGAGI come from the germline V gene. As DNA, the CDR3 is TGTGCCAGCAGCCCCGGACAGTTTGCTGAAGCTTTCTTT. Its protein is CASSPGQFAEAFF.